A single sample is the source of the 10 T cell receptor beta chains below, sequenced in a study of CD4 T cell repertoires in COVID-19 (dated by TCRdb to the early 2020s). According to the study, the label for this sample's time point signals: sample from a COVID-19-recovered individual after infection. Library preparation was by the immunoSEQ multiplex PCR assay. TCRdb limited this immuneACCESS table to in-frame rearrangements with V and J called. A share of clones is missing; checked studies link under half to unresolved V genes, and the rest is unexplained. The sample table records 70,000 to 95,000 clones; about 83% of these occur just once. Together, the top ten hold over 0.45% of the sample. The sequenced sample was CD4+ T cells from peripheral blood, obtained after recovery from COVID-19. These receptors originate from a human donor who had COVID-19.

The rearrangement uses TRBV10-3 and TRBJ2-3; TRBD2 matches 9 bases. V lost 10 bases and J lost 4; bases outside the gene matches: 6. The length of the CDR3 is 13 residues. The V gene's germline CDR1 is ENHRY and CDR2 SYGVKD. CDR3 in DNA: TGTGCCACCGGGCGGGGGGGCTCAGATACGCAGTATTTT. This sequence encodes CATGRGGSDTQYF.

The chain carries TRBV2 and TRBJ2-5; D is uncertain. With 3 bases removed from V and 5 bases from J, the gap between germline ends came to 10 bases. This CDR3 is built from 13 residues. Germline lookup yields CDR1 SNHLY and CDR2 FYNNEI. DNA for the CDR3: TGTGCCAGCAGTGAGGAGACGTGGGAGACCCAGTACTTC. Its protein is CASSEETWETQYF.

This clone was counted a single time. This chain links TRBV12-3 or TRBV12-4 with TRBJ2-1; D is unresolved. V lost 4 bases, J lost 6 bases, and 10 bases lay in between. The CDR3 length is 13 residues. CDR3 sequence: CASSSTTGNEQFF. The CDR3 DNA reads TGTGCCAGCAGTTCAACCACCGGCAATGAGCAGTTCTTC.

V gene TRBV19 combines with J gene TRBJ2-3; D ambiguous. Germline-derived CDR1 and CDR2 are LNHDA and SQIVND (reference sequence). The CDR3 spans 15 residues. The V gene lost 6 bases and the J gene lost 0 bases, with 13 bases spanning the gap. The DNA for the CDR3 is TGTGCCAGTAGCCTAGACCAGGCCAGCACAGATACGCAGTATTTT. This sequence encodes CASSLDQASTDTQYF.

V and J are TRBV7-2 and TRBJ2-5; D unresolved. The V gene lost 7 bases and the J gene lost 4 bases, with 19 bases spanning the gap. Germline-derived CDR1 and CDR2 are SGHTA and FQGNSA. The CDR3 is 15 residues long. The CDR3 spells CASIPDGGLGETQYF. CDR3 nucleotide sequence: TGTGCCAGCATCCCAGATGGCGGCCTGGGAGAGACCCAGTACTTC.

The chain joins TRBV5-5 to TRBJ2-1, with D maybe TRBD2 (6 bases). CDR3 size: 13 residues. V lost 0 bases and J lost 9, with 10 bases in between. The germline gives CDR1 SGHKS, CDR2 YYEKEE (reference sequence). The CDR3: CASSLGTTGEQFF. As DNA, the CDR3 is TGTGCCAGCAGCTTGGGGACTACGGGTGAGCAGTTCTTC. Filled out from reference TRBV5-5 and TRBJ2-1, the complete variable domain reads DAGVTQSPTHLIKTRGQQVTLRCSPISGHKSVSWYQQVLGQGPQFIFQYYEKEERGRGNFPDRFSARQFPNYSSELNVNALLLGDSALYLCASSLGTTGEQFFGPGTRLTVL.

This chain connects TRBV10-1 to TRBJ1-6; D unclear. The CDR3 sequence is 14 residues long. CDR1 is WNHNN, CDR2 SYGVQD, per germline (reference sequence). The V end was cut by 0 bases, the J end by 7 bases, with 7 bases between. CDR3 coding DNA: TGCGCCAGCAGTGAGTCATATGGGAATTCACCCCTCCACTTT. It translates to CASSESYGNSPLHF.

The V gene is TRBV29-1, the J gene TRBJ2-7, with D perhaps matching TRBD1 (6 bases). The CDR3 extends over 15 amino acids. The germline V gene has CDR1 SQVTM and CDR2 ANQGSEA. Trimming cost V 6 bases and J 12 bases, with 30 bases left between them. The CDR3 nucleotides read TGCAGCGTGGGGGAAATCTGGACAGTAGATCCCCACCCGTACTTC. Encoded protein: CSVGEIWTVDPHPYF.

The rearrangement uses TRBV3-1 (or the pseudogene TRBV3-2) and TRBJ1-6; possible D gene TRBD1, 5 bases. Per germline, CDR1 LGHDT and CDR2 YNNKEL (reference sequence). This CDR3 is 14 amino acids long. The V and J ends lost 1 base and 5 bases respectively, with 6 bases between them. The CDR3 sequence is CASSQGGDNSPLHF. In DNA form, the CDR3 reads TGTGCCAGCAGCCAAGGGGGGGATAATTCACCCCTCCACTTT.

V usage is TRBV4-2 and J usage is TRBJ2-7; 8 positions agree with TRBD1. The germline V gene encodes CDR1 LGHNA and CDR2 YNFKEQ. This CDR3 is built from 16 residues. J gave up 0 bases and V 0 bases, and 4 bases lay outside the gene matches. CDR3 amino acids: CASSQEFGQGSYEQYF. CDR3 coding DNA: TGTGCCAGCAGCCAAGAATTTGGACAGGGCTCCTACGAGCAGTACTTC.